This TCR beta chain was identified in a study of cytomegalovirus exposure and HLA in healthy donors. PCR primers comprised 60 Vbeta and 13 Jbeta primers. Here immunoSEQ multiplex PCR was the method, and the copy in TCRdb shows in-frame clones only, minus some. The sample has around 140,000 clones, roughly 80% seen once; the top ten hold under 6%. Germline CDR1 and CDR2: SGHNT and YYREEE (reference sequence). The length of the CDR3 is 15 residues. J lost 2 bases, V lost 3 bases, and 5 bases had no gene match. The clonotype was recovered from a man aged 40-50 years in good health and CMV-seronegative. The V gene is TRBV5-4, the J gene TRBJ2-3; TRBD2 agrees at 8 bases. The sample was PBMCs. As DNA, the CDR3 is TGTGCCAGCAGCTCCGGGGGGGGACTCACAGATACGCAGTATTTT. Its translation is CASSSGGGLTDTQYF.